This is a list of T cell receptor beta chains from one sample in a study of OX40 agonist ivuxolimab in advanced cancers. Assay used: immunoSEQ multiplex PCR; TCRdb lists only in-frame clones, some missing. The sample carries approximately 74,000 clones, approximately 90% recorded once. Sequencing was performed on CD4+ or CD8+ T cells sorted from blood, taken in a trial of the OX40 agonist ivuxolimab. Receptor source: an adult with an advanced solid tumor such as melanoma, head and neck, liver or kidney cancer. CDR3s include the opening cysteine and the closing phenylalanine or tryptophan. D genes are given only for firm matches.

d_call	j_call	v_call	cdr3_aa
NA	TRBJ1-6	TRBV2	CASIREDAYNSPLHF
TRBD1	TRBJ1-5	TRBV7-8	CASSSDRHVNQPQHF
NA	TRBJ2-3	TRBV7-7	CASSLQGGDTQYF
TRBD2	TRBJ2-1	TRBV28	CASSLRRGGPYNEQFF
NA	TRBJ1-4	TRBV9	CASSARENYRVNEKLFF
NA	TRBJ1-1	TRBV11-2	CASSSWVLDTEAFF
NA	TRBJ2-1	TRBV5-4	CASSRDLASPVQQFF
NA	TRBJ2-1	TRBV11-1	CASSPYNEQFF
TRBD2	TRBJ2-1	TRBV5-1	CASSLVPGGWDEQFF
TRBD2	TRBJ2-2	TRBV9	CASTRGLAINTGELFF
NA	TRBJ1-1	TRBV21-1	CASSTGMGTGDHKALNTEAFF
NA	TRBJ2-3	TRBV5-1	CASSLGGQPSTDTQYF
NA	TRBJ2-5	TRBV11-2	CASSLDLGLSGKETQYF
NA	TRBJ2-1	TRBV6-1	CASSERGRGEQFF
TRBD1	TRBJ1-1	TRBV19	CASSSPPRGQGFYTEAFF
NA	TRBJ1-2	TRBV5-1	CASSLAFAEGYTF
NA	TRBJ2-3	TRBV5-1	CASSLTVPDTQYF
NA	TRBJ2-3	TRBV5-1	CASRTPKGTDTQYF
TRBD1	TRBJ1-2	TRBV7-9	CASSRDRARPSDGYTF
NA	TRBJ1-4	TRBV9	CASSVAGETFSEKLFF
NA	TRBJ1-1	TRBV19	CASSIAGQLTEAFF
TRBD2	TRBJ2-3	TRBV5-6	CASSPGRPSGFTDTQYF
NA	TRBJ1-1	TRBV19	CASSYLPGRGNTEAFF
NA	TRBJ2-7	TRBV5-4	CASSLGSLSSFLIQGVEQYF
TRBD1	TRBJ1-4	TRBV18	CASSPRTGSNEKLFF
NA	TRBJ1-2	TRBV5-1	CASSLVQYDYGYTF
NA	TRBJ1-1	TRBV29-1	CSVGSRTEAFF
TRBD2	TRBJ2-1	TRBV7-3	CASSSIAGEQFF
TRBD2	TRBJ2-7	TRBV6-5	CASKSGRGEQYF
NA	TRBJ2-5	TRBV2	CASSVDMSETQYF
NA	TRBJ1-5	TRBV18	CASSPQGDGPQHF
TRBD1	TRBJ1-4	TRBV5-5	CASSLVGTGDEKLFF
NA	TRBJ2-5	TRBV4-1	CASSQLTGPGETQYF
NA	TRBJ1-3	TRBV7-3	CASSQGGGNTIYF
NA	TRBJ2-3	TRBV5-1	CASSLVLKSTDTQYF
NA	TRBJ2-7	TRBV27	CASSLWEREEQYF
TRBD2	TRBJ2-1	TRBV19	CASKLAGTREQFF
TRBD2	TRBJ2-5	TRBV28	CATTGGGGRRETQYF
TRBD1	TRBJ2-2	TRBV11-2	CASSWGQGGNTGELFF
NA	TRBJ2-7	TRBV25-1	CASSESQSYEQYF
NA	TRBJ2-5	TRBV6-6	CASSPRGSQETQYF
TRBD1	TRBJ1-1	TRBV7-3	CASSPDRGGGGTEAFF
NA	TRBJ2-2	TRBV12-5	CASEREGDTGELFF
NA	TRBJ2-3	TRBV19	CASSSSRTDTQYF